The 2 T cell receptor beta chains in this list originate from one sample, sequenced in a study of response to subunit inactivated influenza vaccine. MiXCR, run by TCRdb on the RT-PCR reads, gives a single entry per CDR3 protein. Of a few hundred thousand distinct CDR3 sequences detected, about a fifth appear once; the ten largest clones hold 10% to 13%. The sample consisted of PBMCs from blood, taken about 20 months after vaccination. The receptor set was obtained from a man in his fifties or sixties who received an inactivated influenza vaccine.

This clonotype has more than one count but fewer than ten. The V call is TRBV6-1, the J call TRBJ1-1; D is unclear. CDR3 length: 15 amino acids. Per the germline V gene, CDR1 is MNHNS and CDR2 is SASEGT. V was pared by 2 bases and J by 3 bases, with 13 bases between. CDR3 coding DNA: TGTGCCAGCAGTGAAAAGGTTGTGATGGACACTGAAGCTTTCTTT. The encoded protein is CASSEKVVMDTEAFF.

The chain joins TRBV7-9 to TRBJ2-7; no definite D call. V lost 4 bases, J lost 3 bases, and 7 bases lay in between. This CDR3 has 12 residues. CDR1 is SEHNR, CDR2 FQNEAQ, per germline (reference sequence). This CDR3 reads CASSSGIYEQYF. DNA for the CDR3: TGTGCCAGCAGCTCGGGTATCTACGAGCAGTACTTC.